A single sample gave rise to the 25 T cell receptor beta chains below, sequenced in a study of beta chain features in type 1 diabetes. Study-wide results and caveats: Shorter TCRB CDR3s, moderately but significantly so, marked every one of the four CD4+ subsets in Type 1 diabetes patients.

Their target antigens are unknown. Reverse transcribing all isolated RNA meant expressed TCRB transcripts were sequenced. Profiled with immunoSEQ multiplex PCR; TCRdb holds only in-frame clones, not every one. The sample carries around 240,000 clones, 16% recorded once. The sample taken for sequencing was naive CD4+ T cells from blood. The receptor set was obtained from a man between 25 and 39 years old with type 1 diabetes.

The chain couples TRBV18 to TRBJ2-3; D not certain. Germline V gene sequence: CDR1 KGHSH, CDR2 LQKENI. V dropped 2 bases and J dropped 7 bases, with 10 bases sitting between them. The CDR3 has 13 residues. CDR3 coding DNA: TGTGCCAGCTCACCAACTGCCTCCCATACGCAGTATTTT. Translating gives CASSPTASHTQYF.

The rearrangement joins TRBV10-3 to TRBJ1-6, with 9 bases fitting TRBD1. V dropped 5 bases and J dropped 1; count of bases not matched to a gene: 9. Per the germline V gene, CDR1 is ENHRY and CDR2 is SYGVKD. The CDR3 covers 18 residues. In nucleotides, the CDR3 is TGTGCCATCAGTCTTTACCAGACAGGGGGTTCCTATAATTCACCCCTCCACTTT. Translation: CAISLYQTGGSYNSPLHF.

This clone was seen more than once but under ten times. The rearrangement links TRBV29-1 to TRBJ2-1; D call uncertain. This CDR3 is built from 10 residues. Germline CDR1 SQVTM, CDR2 ANQGSEA. Trimming stripped 3 bases from V and 7 bases from J, with 4 bases between. The CDR3: CSVDGNEQFF. CDR3 in DNA: TGCAGCGTTGACGGGAATGAGCAGTTCTTC.

This chain joins TRBV23-1 and TRBJ2-7; 8 bases are a match to TRBD1. TRBV23-1 qualifies as an ORF whose function is uncertain. The CDR3 contains 15 residues. The V and J ends lost 0 bases and 2 bases, in that order; junction bases with no gene match: 3. CDR3 nucleotide sequence: TGCGCCAGCAGTCAATCGGTGGACAGGGCCTACGAGCAGTACTTC. Protein product: CASSQSVDRAYEQYF.

The chain employs TRBV29-1 and TRBJ1-1; 7 bases agree with TRBD1. With V trimmed by 4 bases and J by 10 bases, 9 bases remained unmatched. The CDR3 loop spans 12 amino acids. Germline-derived CDR1 and CDR2 are SQVTM and ANQGSEA. The CDR3 DNA sequence: TGCAGCGTTGCCTGGTCGACAGGGAGAGCTTTCTTT. Amino acid sequence: CSVAWSTGRAFF.

This clone occurred a few times. V and J are TRBV29-1 and TRBJ2-5, with 7 bases identical to TRBD2. Germline values: CDR1 SQVTM, CDR2 ANQGSEA. The length of the CDR3 is 15 residues. The trim removed 8 bases at V and 0 bases at J, leaving 12 bases unmatched. Here the CDR3 DNA reads TGCAGCTCCGGACGGGGGGACTGGTACCAAGAGACCCAGTACTTC. It codes for CSSGRGDWYQETQYF.

This clone appeared a few times. The chain has TRBV27 and TRBJ2-6, with D hard to call. CDR1 and CDR2 (germline): MNHEY, SMNVEV (reference sequence). The CDR3 is made up of 15 amino acids. V lost 2 bases and J 4 bases, leaving 9 bases between the germline ends. CDR3 DNA: TGTGCCAGCAGTTTAAAAGGGCCCGGGGCCAACGTCCTGACTTTC. Translation gives CASSLKGPGANVLTF.

The chain carries TRBV25-1 and TRBJ2-3; a possible D gene is TRBD2 (5 bases). CDR1 MGHDK and CDR2 SYGVNS come from the germline V gene. The CDR3 spans 15 residues. Trimming left V 3 bases short and J 2 bases short, with 12 bases between. In DNA form, the CDR3 reads TGTGCCAGCAGTGAGAGGGTGATCGCCACAGATACGCAGTATTTT. It yields the protein CASSERVIATDTQYF.

This clone was recorded a few times. V gene TRBV29-1 combines with J gene TRBJ1-4, with D unclear. V was cut by 4 bases and J by 4 bases, with 7 bases left in between. The CDR3 runs 12 residues. Germline CDR1 is SQVTM and CDR2 is ANQGSEA. The CDR3 loop reads CSVGRDNEKLFF. CDR3 bases: TGCAGCGTTGGCCGGGATAATGAAAAACTGTTTTTT.

This clone has a handful of counts. The rearrangement links TRBV4-1 to TRBJ1-1, with 8 positions matching TRBD1. This CDR3 is built from 15 residues. Trimming removed 3 bases from V and 11 bases from J; junction bases left unmatched: 14. Germline V lookup: CDR1 MGHRA, CDR2 YSYEKL. CDR3 DNA: TGCGCCAGCAGCCACAGAATATCGGACAGGGTGGGGGCTTTCTTT. Protein sequence: CASSHRISDRVGAFF.

The chain carries TRBV7-6 and TRBJ2-1, with 8 bases identical to TRBD2. This CDR3 is built from 15 residues. Trimming removed 6 bases from V and 6 bases from J; junction bases left unmatched: 10. Germline V lookup: CDR1 SGHVS, CDR2 FNYEAQ. The CDR3 region has the DNA TGTGCCAGCAGTATCGGGAGTAGCGGGACCAATGAGCAGTTCTTC. Its translation is CASSIGSSGTNEQFF.

Notes on this clone: In the same sample, other DNA sequences code for this CDR3. The chain couples TRBV10-3 to TRBJ2-1, with D possibly TRBD1 on 5 matching bases. Germline CDR1 reads ENHRY; CDR2 reads SYGVKD. This CDR3 has 11 residues. Between the trimmed V and J ends, which lost 3 bases and 8 bases, there was a span of 5 bases. CDR3 loop: CAISEGDEQFF. The DNA of the CDR3 is TGTGCCATCAGTGAAGGGGATGAGCAGTTCTTC.

This clone turned up a few times. Other DNA sequences within the sample encode an identical CDR3. V is TRBV25-1 and J is TRBJ2-7; 9 bases fit TRBD1. In germline, CDR1 is MGHDK, CDR2 SYGVNS. J was trimmed by 3 bases and V by 0 bases; bases with no gene match: 3. This CDR3 has 15 amino acids. CDR3 nucleotides: TGTGCCAGCAGTGAATACGGGACAGGGAGCTACGAGCAGTACTTC. Translation gives CASSEYGTGSYEQYF.

The gene calls are TRBV19 and TRBJ2-4; D call uncertain. Germline lookup yields CDR1 LNHDA and CDR2 SQIVND (reference sequence). V was pared by 8 bases and J by 0 bases, with 11 bases between. This CDR3 spans 14 amino acids. The CDR3 loop reads CASSPGVAKNIQYF. In nucleotides, the CDR3 is TGTGCCAGTTCGCCAGGAGTAGCCAAAAACATTCAGTACTTC.

The rearrangement joins TRBV4-2 to TRBJ1-2; D gene ambiguous. V was trimmed by 0 bases and J by 8 bases, leaving 13 bases between them. Germline lookup yields CDR1 LGHNA and CDR2 YNFKEQ. This CDR3 has 14 residues. In DNA form, the CDR3 reads TGTGCCAGCAGCCAAGAAGGTAGGGAAGGCGGCTACACCTTC. This codes for CASSQEGREGGYTF.

This clone was found a few times. Here the CDR3 reads CASSSGLAGGRTYEQYF. The CDR3 nucleotides are TGTGCCAGCAGCTCGGGACTAGCGGGAGGAAGGACCTACGAGCAGTACTTC. V gene TRBV7-9 combines with J gene TRBJ2-7, with 15 bases that match TRBD2. J gave up 2 bases and V 4 bases, and 6 bases lay outside the gene matches. Germline CDR1 reads SEHNR; CDR2 reads FQNEAQ (reference sequence). The CDR3 contains 17 residues. Using reference TRBV7-9 and TRBJ2-7 for the parts outside the CDR3, the full variable domain is DTGVSQNPRHKITKRGQNVTFRCDPISEHNRLYWYRQTLGQGPEFLTYFQNEAQLEKSRLLSDRFSAERPKGSFSTLEIQRTEQGDSAMYLCASSSGLAGGRTYEQYFGPGTRLTVT.

This clone was picked up a small number of times. Other nucleotide sequences in the sample specify the same CDR3. V usage is TRBV29-1 and J usage is TRBJ1-3; no definite D call. Per the germline V gene, CDR1 is SQVTM and CDR2 is ANQGSEA. The V and J ends lost 4 bases and 0 bases respectively, with 4 bases between them. This CDR3 comprises 12 residues. The CDR3 nucleotides read TGCAGCGTTGCCCGCTCTGGAAACACCATATATTTT. Protein: CSVARSGNTIYF.

The rearrangement joins TRBV28 to TRBJ2-1; possibly TRBD1 or TRBD2 for D (6 bases each). Germline CDR1 is MDHEN and CDR2 is SYDVKM. CDR3 length equals 12 residues. The V end was cut by 4 bases, the J end by 12 bases, with 13 bases between. The CDR3 region is CASSSAGHRQFF. CDR3 nucleotides: TGTGCCAGCAGTTCCGCGGGACACCGGCAGTTCTTC. The whole variable domain, filled in from reference TRBV28 and TRBJ2-1, reads DVKVTQSSRYLVKRTGEKVFLECVQDMDHENMFWYRQDPGLGLRLIYFSYDVKMKEKGDIPEGYSVSREKKERFSLILESASTNQTSMYLCASSSAGHRQFFGPGTRLTVL.

This clone appeared a few times. In nucleotides, the CDR3 is TGTGCCTGGAGTTCTAGGACTAGCGGGAGCTCCTACAATGAGCAGTTCTTC. It specifies CAWSSRTSGSSYNEQFF. The chain has TRBV30 and TRBJ2-1; 13 nucleotides match TRBD2. The length of the CDR3 is 17 residues. Germline V gives CDR1 GTSNPN, CDR2 SVGIG (reference sequence). J lost 0 bases, V lost 2 bases, and 4 bases had no gene match.

This clone has more than one count but fewer than ten. The genes are TRBV27 and TRBJ2-7; D is tentatively TRBD1 or TRBD2 (5 bases each). The CDR3 contains 15 residues. With 2 bases removed from V and 3 bases from J, the gap between germline ends came to 14 bases. Germline-derived CDR1 and CDR2 are MNHEY and SMNVEV (reference sequence). CDR3 in amino acids: CASSLEGQPNYEQYF. In DNA form, the CDR3 reads TGTGCCAGCAGTTTAGAGGGGCAGCCGAACTACGAGCAGTACTTC.

V usage is TRBV6-5 and J usage is TRBJ2-4, with 9 bases fitting TRBD1. The J segment lost 4 bases and the V segment lost 6 bases, leaving 7 bases of the junction unmatched. Germline V gene lookup returns CDR1 MNHEY and CDR2 SVGAGI. CDR3 size: 15 residues. The CDR3 nucleotides are TGTGCCAGCAGCTACAGGGGGCGCGGTAAAAACATTCAGTACTTC. It specifies CASSYRGRGKNIQYF.

The sample holds a few counts of this clone. The rearrangement uses TRBV29-1 and TRBJ2-3; 10 nucleotides agree with TRBD2. Trimming removed 7 bases from V and 6 bases from J; junction bases left unmatched: 7. There are 13 residues in the CDR3. Germline CDR1 reads SQVTM; CDR2 reads ANQGSEA. CDR3 protein: CSASGRAADTQYF. The CDR3 DNA reads as TGCAGCGCAAGCGGGAGGGCCGCGGATACGCAGTATTTT.

The chain combines TRBV14 with TRBJ2-2, with 8 bases identical to TRBD1. This CDR3 spans 13 amino acids. Germline loops: CDR1 SGHDN, CDR2 FVKESK. The V and J ends lost 10 bases and 1 base, in that order; junction bases with no gene match: 2. CDR3: CATGTGNTGELFF. CDR3 DNA sequence: TGTGCCACCGGGACAGGGAACACCGGGGAGCTGTTTTTT.

The chain has TRBV7-9 and TRBJ2-5; 10 bases align to TRBD1. With 5 bases clipped from V and 4 bases from J, the junction kept 10 bases outside the gene matches. Germline loops: CDR1 SEHNR, CDR2 FQNEAQ (reference sequence). The CDR3 sequence is 16 residues long. For the CDR3, the DNA is TGTGCCAGCAGCCCCCTTTGGGGGACAGGGGTAGAGACCCAGTACTTC. Translation: CASSPLWGTGVETQYF.

V usage is TRBV5-4 and J usage is TRBJ2-3, with a possible D match to TRBD2 (5 bases). The V gene's germline CDR1 is SGHNT and CDR2 YYREEE (reference sequence). The CDR3 is 16 residues long. V was shortened by 4 bases and J by 0 bases, with 15 bases between the two germline ends. CDR3 amino acids: CASSLGSRTSTDTQYF. In DNA form, the CDR3 reads TGTGCCAGCAGCCTCGGGTCAAGGACTAGCACAGATACGCAGTATTTT.